These 9 T cell receptor beta chains originate from one sample sequenced in a study of blood T cell repertoires in COVID-19. Profiled with immunoSEQ multiplex PCR; TCRdb holds only in-frame clones, not every one. The data contain roughly 200,000 clones, roughly 88% of them seen just once; the ten biggest clones take up 3% to 4%. Sequencing used peripheral blood. These TCRs come from a man in his 60s with acute or convalescent COVID-19.

The chain combines TRBV18 with TRBJ2-3; perhaps TRBD1 as D (5 bases). The germline V gene encodes CDR1 KGHSH and CDR2 LQKENI. V lost 3 bases, J lost 1 base, and 8 bases lay in between. The CDR3 length is 14 residues. The DNA of the CDR3 is TGTGCCAGCTCACCGCAACAGGGCACAGATACGCAGTATTTT. It yields the protein CASSPQQGTDTQYF.

This clone was counted a few times. This chain uses TRBV28 with TRBJ2-7; TRBD2 might be the D (5 bases). V lost 5 bases and J 4 bases, leaving 12 bases between the germline ends. Germline V gives CDR1 MDHEN, CDR2 SYDVKM. The CDR3 loop spans 13 amino acids. CDR3 residues: CASSVASTYEQYF. The CDR3 nucleotides read TGTGCCAGCAGTGTAGCGTCGACATACGAGCAGTACTTC.

The V and J genes are TRBV19 and TRBJ2-5; TRBD2 agrees at 14 bases. Trimming removed 9 bases from V and 3 bases from J; junction bases left unmatched: 6. The CDR3 is made up of 15 amino acids. Germline-derived CDR1 and CDR2 are LNHDA and SQIVND (reference sequence). The chain's CDR3 is CASQTSGRVEETQYF. As DNA, the CDR3 is TGTGCCAGCCAGACTAGCGGGAGGGTAGAAGAGACCCAGTACTTC. The variable domain in full, completed from reference TRBV19 and TRBJ2-5, reads DGGITQSPKYLFRKEGQNVTLSCEQNLNHDAMYWYRQDPGQGLRLIYYSQIVNDFQKGDIAEGYSVSREKKESFPLTVTSAQKNPTAFYLCASQTSGRVEETQYFGPGTRLLVL.

The chain joins TRBV7-9 to TRBJ1-1; 7 nucleotides match TRBD1. Per the germline V gene, CDR1 is SEHNR and CDR2 is FQNEAQ (reference sequence). Trimming at V came to 1 base and at J to 0 bases, leaving 2 bases not matched to a gene. The CDR3 runs to 15 residues. The CDR3 sequence: CASSLVDRMNTEAFF. The CDR3 nucleotides are TGTGCCAGCAGCTTAGTGGACAGGATGAACACTGAAGCTTTCTTT.

The chain has TRBV2 and TRBJ2-7; 9 nucleotides line up with TRBD2. The germline V gene encodes CDR1 SNHLY and CDR2 FYNNEI. The CDR3 is made up of 14 amino acids. Unmatched junction bases numbered 8, after V lost 5 bases and J lost 6 bases. CDR3 nucleotides: TGTGCCAGCAGTCGACTAGCGGATCCCTCCGAGCAGTACTTC. Translation gives CASSRLADPSEQYF.

In DNA, the CDR3 is TGTGCCAGCAGTACGTCTAGCGGGAGGCAGGCCTACAATGAGCAGTTCTTC. It translates to CASSTSSGRQAYNEQFF. The chain has TRBV28 and TRBJ2-1, with 11 positions matching TRBD2. CDR3 length: 17 amino acids. CDR1 and CDR2 (germline): MDHEN, SYDVKM. With V trimmed by 5 bases and J by 2 bases, 8 bases remained unmatched.

V and J are TRBV10-3 and TRBJ1-3, with D possibly TRBD1 on 6 matching bases. The V gene lost 11 bases and the J gene lost 4 bases, with 15 bases spanning the gap. Germline loops: CDR1 ENHRY, CDR2 SYGVKD. The CDR3 has 13 amino acids. CDR3 amino acids: CAATTGQGNTIYF. The CDR3, as DNA: TGTGCCGCGACCACAGGGCAGGGAAACACCATATATTTT.

Only one count was recorded for this clone. This rearrangement joins TRBV7-9 to TRBJ2-1; possibly TRBD2 for D (5 bases). Between the trimmed V and J ends, which lost 4 bases and 0 bases, there was a span of 10 bases. This CDR3 is 15 amino acids long. The germline V gene encodes CDR1 SEHNR and CDR2 FQNEAQ (reference sequence). The CDR3 sequence: CASSYSVSSYNEQFF. CDR3 nucleotide sequence: TGTGCCAGCAGCTATAGCGTGAGCTCCTACAATGAGCAGTTCTTC.

This clone was recorded once. V usage is TRBV2 and J usage is TRBJ2-2; perhaps TRBD1 as D (5 bases). Germline V CDR1 and CDR2: SNHLY, FYNNEI. The V end lost 7 bases, the J end lost 5 bases, and 14 bases lay between the germline ends. The CDR3 totals 14 residues. CDR3 nucleotides: TGTGCCAGCAAGTACAGGATGGGAACCGGGGAGCTGTTTTTT. This encodes CASKYRMGTGELFF.